Below, 9 T cell receptor beta chains from the same sample are listed, as sequenced in a study of metastatic and nonmetastatic thyroid tumors. TCRdb re-called the PCR reads through MiXCR. The repertoire holds roughly 18,000 clones, 25% to 35% seen once, with less than 15% in the top ten. Treatment of any kind had been given to no patient before thyroid surgery. The sample consisted of tumor tissue. The receptors stem from a female donor with papillary thyroid cancer or a benign thyroid nodule (not recorded which). Some clones in this sample may be carry-over from other donors' samples.

The rearrangement uses TRBV6-2 or TRBV6-3 and TRBJ1-1; 9 bases are a match to TRBD1. J gave up 5 bases and V 8 bases, and 9 bases lay outside the gene matches. The CDR3 loop spans 14 amino acids. The germline V gene encodes CDR1 MNHEY and CDR2 SVGEGT. CDR3 DNA: TGTGCCAGCCAACGGGACAGGGCTTATACTGAAGCTTTCTTT. It encodes CASQRDRAYTEAFF.

The sample holds many counts of this clone. The chain employs TRBV5-1 and TRBJ2-5; D may be TRBD2 (5 bases). Deletions cut 4 bases from V and 1 base from J, with 14 bases between. The length of the CDR3 is 15 residues. The germline V gene encodes CDR1 SGHRS and CDR2 YFSETQ. The CDR3 DNA reads TGCGCCAGCAGCCTCCGGGGTCTACCCCAAGAGACCCAGTACTTC. Residues: CASSLRGLPQETQYF. The full variable domain, rest sourced from reference TRBV5-1 and TRBJ2-5, is KAGVTQTPRYLIKTRGQQVTLSCSPISGHRSVSWYQQTPGQGLQFLFEYFSETQRNKGNFPGRFSGRQFSNSRSEMNVSTLELGDSALYLCASSLRGLPQETQYFGPGTRLLVL.

This clone has a handful of counts. The V and J genes are TRBV6-2 or TRBV6-3 and TRBJ1-2, with D unclear. The CDR3 runs 14 residues. Looked up from germline, CDR1 is MNHEY and CDR2 is SVGEGT. V lost 5 bases and J 6 bases, leaving 16 bases between the germline ends. The CDR3: CASSTPREVDGYTF. For the CDR3, the DNA is TGTGCCAGCAGTACTCCTAGAGAGGTAGATGGCTACACCTTC.

J is TRBJ1-2 and V is TRBV28, with no clear D. Germline values: CDR1 MDHEN, CDR2 SYDVKM. Deletions cut 7 bases from V and 7 bases from J, with 16 bases between. The CDR3 is 13 amino acids. DNA of the CDR3: TGTGCCAGCACCTTGGAGGGAAAGGCTGGCTACACCTTC. It translates to CASTLEGKAGYTF.

The CDR3 region is CASSPYTGELFF. CDR3 sequence (DNA): TGTGCCAGCTCACCTTACACCGGGGAGCTGTTTTTT. The chain combines TRBV18 with TRBJ2-2; D is ambiguous. V gave up 3 bases and J gave up 3 bases, with 2 bases separating them. The CDR3 loop spans 12 amino acids. The germline V gene has CDR1 KGHSH and CDR2 LQKENI.

Ten or more counts support this clone. This could be a read error, since a much larger clone is one nucleotide away. Additional DNA sequences in this sample encode the identical CDR3. V gene TRBV2 combines with J gene TRBJ1-4; the D gene is possibly TRBD1 (5 bases). CDR1 is SNHLY and CDR2 is FYNNEI in the germline V gene. The CDR3 totals 15 residues. CDR3 sequence reads: CASSGGTGTNEKLFF. The DNA for the CDR3 is TGTGCCAGCAGTGGGGGGACTGGAACTAATGAAAAACTGTTCTTT.

This clone was observed many times. This chain links TRBV20-1 with TRBJ2-3; D assignment may be TRBD1 or TRBD2 (8 bases each). Germline V lookup: CDR1 DFQATT, CDR2 SNEGSKA (reference sequence). This CDR3 is built from 19 residues. V gave up 4 bases and J gave up 4 bases, with 30 bases separating them. Here the CDR3 DNA reads TGCAGTGCTACCCGGACAGGGAGCTGGCGGGAGGATGGTGCAGATACGCAGTATTTT. The encoded protein is CSATRTGSWREDGADTQYF.

This clone has a handful of counts. This chain links TRBV24-1 with TRBJ2-5; D uncertain. V lost 2 bases and J 5 bases, leaving 8 bases between the germline ends. Germline CDR1 KGHDR, CDR2 SFDVKD. This CDR3 comprises 13 residues. The CDR3, as DNA: TGTGCCACCAGTGATTGGGCGAATGAGACCCAGTACTTC. The encoded protein is CATSDWANETQYF.

This rearrangement joins TRBV7-2 to TRBJ1-3; TRBD1 is a possible D gene (5 bases). The germline V gene has CDR1 SGHTA and CDR2 FQGNSA. The CDR3 consists of 17 residues. Trimming cost V 1 base and J 2 bases, with 15 bases left between them. This CDR3 is CASSLGFLGTPGNTIYF. CDR3 DNA sequence: TGTGCCAGCAGCTTAGGCTTCCTGGGGACTCCTGGAAACACCATATATTTT.